The next 27 T cell receptor beta chains were all read from a single sample in a study of T cells in Graves' hyperthyroidism and ophthalmopathy. RNA transcripts were the template for amplifying TCR beta CDR3 regions. First-round RT-PCR with HTBI primers amplified the TCR CDR3 region. TCRdb ran MiXCR on the multiplex PCR reads and lists one entry per CDR3 protein. Found here are approximately 350,000 distinct CDR3 sequences, roughly 15% of them singletons; the top ten hold about 21%. What was sequenced was blood. The receptors come from a woman aged 60-70 years with Graves' ophthalmopathy.

The chain links TRBV10-3 to TRBJ2-1; a weak D match, TRBD2 (7 bases). With 6 bases removed from V and 9 bases from J, the gap between germline ends came to 21 bases. The CDR3 is made up of 15 amino acids. Germline V gene data show CDR1 as ENHRY and CDR2 as SYGVKD. The CDR3: CAIRGEGEGRGEQFF. CDR3 sequence (DNA): TGTGCCATCAGGGGGGAGGGGGAGGGCCGGGGTGAGCAGTTCTTC.

V is TRBV20-1 and J is TRBJ1-4, with D possibly matching TRBD1 (6 bases). Trimming stripped 0 bases from V and 3 bases from J, with 14 bases between. CDR1 is DFQATT, CDR2 SNEGSKA, per germline (reference sequence). The CDR3 consists of 16 residues. CDR3 loop: CSARDGGRPANEKLFF. The CDR3 DNA sequence: TGCAGTGCTAGAGATGGGGGCAGGCCTGCTAATGAAAAACTGTTTTTT.

This clonotype showed up many times. Mismatch with germline at one junction end may stem from a read error. V gene TRBV5-1 combines with J gene TRBJ2-5, with D maybe TRBD2 (6 bases). Germline CDR1 and CDR2: SGHRS and YFSETQ. The CDR3 runs to 13 residues. The chain's CDR3 is CASSLAAEETQYF. The CDR3 DNA sequence: TGTGCCAGCAGCTTAGCGGCTGAAGAGACCCAGTACTTC. Filled out from reference TRBV5-1 and TRBJ2-5, the complete variable domain reads KAGVTQTPRYLIKTRGQQVTLSCSPISGHRSVSWYQQTPGQGLQFLFEYFSETQRNKGNFPGRFSGRQFSNSRSEMNVSTLELGDSALYLCASSLAAEETQYFGPGTRLLVL.

This clonotype was counted only a few times. The chain carries TRBV12-3 or TRBV12-4 and TRBJ1-2; D uncertain. The CDR3 has 14 residues. V lost 4 bases and J lost 4, with 13 bases in between. The CDR3 spells CASSSTPSSYGYTF. CDR3 in DNA: TGTGCCAGCAGTTCTACGCCTTCCAGCTATGGCTACACCTTC.

This clonotype appeared many times. The chain has TRBV5-1 and TRBJ2-5, with 7 bases matching TRBD1. CDR1 SGHRS and CDR2 YFSETQ come from the germline V gene. J was trimmed by 3 bases and V by 2 bases; bases with no gene match: 4. This CDR3 spans 14 amino acids. The CDR3 here is CASSFRGYEETQYF. CDR3 nucleotides: TGCGCCAGCAGCTTCAGGGGGTATGAAGAGACCCAGTACTTC.

This clonotype was recorded many times. The chain joins TRBV11-2 to TRBJ2-3; D call uncertain. The germline gives CDR1 SGHAT, CDR2 FQNNGV. The length of the CDR3 is 17 residues. V lost 4 bases to trimming and J lost 2 bases, with 19 bases between them. CDR3 region: CASSSPGWHQFTDTQYF. The CDR3 DNA is TGTGCCAGCAGCTCGCCCGGGTGGCACCAATTCACAGATACGCAGTATTTT.

The rearrangement links TRBV4-1 to TRBJ2-2, with TRBD2 matching over 9 bases. The CDR3 totals 18 residues. Germline V lookup: CDR1 MGHRA, CDR2 YSYEKL. J was trimmed by 0 bases and V by 4 bases; bases with no gene match: 9. This CDR3 is CASSPTLASGTNTGELFF. The CDR3 bases are TGCGCCAGCAGCCCCACCCTGGCTAGCGGGACGAACACCGGGGAGCTGTTTTTT.

This clonotype was found many times. The chain links TRBV6-1 to TRBJ2-3; D is possibly TRBD2 (6 bases). The germline V gene encodes CDR1 MNHNS and CDR2 SASEGT. With 1 base removed from V and 5 bases from J, the gap between germline ends came to 13 bases. CDR3 length: 15 residues. CDR3 region: CASSEVAAGRDTQYF. In DNA, the CDR3 is TGTGCCAGCAGTGAAGTAGCGGCGGGAAGAGATACGCAGTATTTT.

This clonotype has a count of ten or more. The V and J genes are TRBV7-6 and TRBJ2-5; the match to TRBD1 covers 8 bases. This CDR3 has 16 amino acids. CDR1 and CDR2 (germline): SGHVS, FNYEAQ. V shed 4 bases, J shed 4 bases, and the junction held 11 bases outside the gene matches. CDR3 amino acids: CASSSGAGGYRETQYF. The DNA of the CDR3 is TGTGCCAGCAGCTCGGGGGCAGGGGGCTACCGAGAGACCCAGTACTTC. Full variable domain (rest looked up from reference TRBV7-6 and TRBJ2-5): GAGVSQSPRYKVTKRGQDVALRCDPISGHVSLYWYRQALGQGPEFLTYFNYEAQQDKSGLPNDRFSAERPEGSISTLTIQRTEQRDSAMYRCASSSGAGGYRETQYFGPGTRLLVL.

The table lists this clonotype with a few counts. This chain uses TRBV10-3 with TRBJ1-2; D is unresolved. Trimming shortened V by 11 bases and J by 5 bases, and 12 bases separated the two germline ends. The CDR3 consists of 11 residues. Germline-derived CDR1 and CDR2 are ENHRY and SYGVKD. In nucleotides, the CDR3 is TGTGCCCAACTCGGGCCTTATGGCTACACCTTC. Protein sequence: CAQLGPYGYTF.

At least ten counts were recorded for this clonotype. The genes are TRBV18 and TRBJ1-1, with D perhaps matching TRBD1 (6 bases). V lost 0 bases and J lost 7, with 12 bases in between. Germline V lookup: CDR1 KGHSH, CDR2 LQKENI. CDR3 length equals 14 residues. This chain's CDR3 is CASSPPGRGLEAFF. Written as DNA, the CDR3 is TGTGCCAGCTCACCACCGGGCAGGGGACTTGAAGCTTTCTTT.

This chain links TRBV19 with TRBJ2-2, with D tentatively TRBD2 (5 bases). Trimming shortened V by 7 bases and J by 0 bases, and 9 bases separated the two germline ends. CDR1 LNHDA and CDR2 SQIVND come from the germline V gene (reference sequence). The CDR3 length is 14 residues. The CDR3 spells CASNSAANTGELFF. DNA for the CDR3: TGTGCCAGTAACTCAGCGGCGAACACCGGGGAGCTGTTTTTT.

At least ten counts were recorded for this clonotype. The rearrangement links TRBV6-1 to TRBJ2-7; D is perhaps TRBD2 (6 bases). The length of the CDR3 is 15 residues. Germline assignment: CDR1 MNHNS and CDR2 SASEGT. V was pared by 5 bases and J by 7 bases, with 21 bases between. CDR3 protein: CASSSRDGFRGEQYF. CDR3 nucleotide sequence: TGTGCCAGCAGTAGCCGGGACGGCTTTCGGGGGGAGCAGTACTTC.

The V and J genes are TRBV29-1 and TRBJ2-2, with 9 nucleotides matching TRBD2. The CDR3 is made up of 16 amino acids. Germline V gene sequence: CDR1 SQVTM, CDR2 ANQGSEA. V shed 7 bases and J 0 bases; nucleotides not matched to a gene: 9. The CDR3 sequence is CSASTLAGTNTGELFF. CDR3 nucleotides: TGCAGCGCGAGTACGCTAGCGGGAACGAACACCGGGGAGCTGTTTTTT.

The table lists this clonotype with many counts. The chain employs TRBV20-1 and TRBJ2-7, with 9 bases fitting TRBD2. The CDR3 totals 14 residues. CDR1 is DFQATT and CDR2 is SNEGSKA in the germline V gene (reference sequence). Trimming cost V 2 bases and J 6 bases; bases outside gene matches: 8. The chain's CDR3 is CSARRAGGPREQYF. The CDR3 DNA follows: TGCAGTGCTAGACGGGCGGGAGGGCCCCGCGAGCAGTACTTC.

The V call is TRBV5-6, the J call TRBJ2-7, with a tentative D call TRBD2 (6 bases). This CDR3 has 14 residues. Germline-derived CDR1 and CDR2 are SGHDT and YYEEEE. Trimming cost V 4 bases and J 5 bases, with 16 bases left between them. CDR3 bases: TGTGCCAGCAGCCAACCCGGGACTTCCCACGAGCAGTACTTC. As protein: CASSQPGTSHEQYF.

This clonotype showed up just a few times. This sequence joins TRBV2 and TRBJ2-3; possibly TRBD1 for D (6 bases). The CDR3 contains 13 residues. CDR1 is SNHLY and CDR2 is FYNNEI in the germline V gene. Trimming stripped 11 bases from V and 3 bases from J, with 15 bases between. CDR3: CAQRDTGTDTQYF. The CDR3 bases are TGTGCCCAAAGGGACACCGGTACAGATACGCAGTATTTT.

There are many counts of this clonotype. This chain uses TRBV3-1 with TRBJ1-1, with D tentatively TRBD1 (5 bases). CDR3 size: 13 residues. Germline CDR1 is LGHDT and CDR2 is YNNKEL (reference sequence). Trimming took off 4 bases at V and 0 bases at J, with 6 bases between the two ends. In nucleotides, the CDR3 is TGTGCCAGCAGCCGACAGCTGAACACTGAAGCTTTCTTT. Translating gives CASSRQLNTEAFF. Full variable domain (missing parts from reference TRBV3-1 and TRBJ1-1): DTAVSQTPKYLVTQMGNDKSIKCEQNLGHDTMYWYKQDSKKFLKIMFSYNNKELIINETVPNRFSPKSPDKAHLNLHINSLELGDSAVYFCASSRQLNTEAFFGQGTRLTVV.

This clonotype was recorded a few times. This sequence joins TRBV6-1 and TRBJ1-2, with no clear D. Looked up from germline, CDR1 is MNHNS and CDR2 is SASEGT. V shed 7 bases and J shed 4 bases, with 13 bases lying between them. CDR3 size: 13 residues. The CDR3 loop reads CASNFGLIYGYTF. CDR3 in DNA: TGTGCCAGCAACTTCGGACTGATCTATGGCTACACCTTC.

This clonotype was counted at least ten times. This rearrangement joins TRBV7-3 to TRBJ1-1, with D maybe TRBD1 (6 bases). CDR1 SGHTA and CDR2 FQGTGA come from the germline V gene. This CDR3 contains 12 residues. Trimming took 5 bases from V and 11 from J, leaving 15 bases between them. The CDR3 bases are TGTGCCAGCAGCACTTCCGAGGGGGAGGCTTTCTTT. The encoded protein is CASSTSEGEAFF.

This clonotype was seen many times. The chain couples TRBV2 to TRBJ1-1; D not certain. CDR3 length: 13 amino acids. The V end lost 7 bases, the J end lost 0 bases, and 9 bases lay between the germline ends. Germline CDR1 and CDR2: SNHLY and FYNNEI. The CDR3 bases are TGTGCCAGCATCATAAGGGTGAACACTGAAGCTTTCTTT. This encodes CASIIRVNTEAFF.

The rearrangement links TRBV4-2 to TRBJ1-2; D remains ambiguous. V was trimmed by 1 base and J by 4 bases, leaving 13 bases between them. The CDR3 length is 15 residues. CDR1 LGHNA and CDR2 YNFKEQ come from the germline V gene. The CDR3 DNA is TGTGCCAGCAGCCAAGCGTCCCGGGCCCCCTATGGCTACACCTTC. It translates to CASSQASRAPYGYTF.

In its sample, this clonotype was seen a few times. This sequence joins TRBV6-1 and TRBJ2-7, with 9 bases lining up with TRBD1. Germline V gives CDR1 MNHNS, CDR2 SASEGT. V was clipped by 8 bases and J by 3 bases; unmatched bases: 14. CDR3 size: 16 residues. The CDR3: CASQLLSGQGIYEQYF. The CDR3, as DNA: TGTGCCAGCCAGCTTCTCTCGGGACAGGGTATCTACGAGCAGTACTTC.

CDR3 in DNA: TGTGCCAGCAGCGTAGCAGGACAGGTCGTTGGAGAGACCCAGTACTTC. Amino acid sequence: CASSVAGQVVGETQYF. This chain connects TRBV3-1 to TRBJ2-5, with 7 positions matching TRBD1. The CDR3 is made up of 16 amino acids. The germline gives CDR1 LGHDT, CDR2 YNNKEL (reference sequence). V lost 5 bases and J lost 4; bases outside the gene matches: 13.

This clonotype has ten or more counts. The V and J genes are TRBV2 and TRBJ1-6; 8 bases fit TRBD1. The CDR3 length is 16 residues. V dropped 7 bases and J dropped 1; count of bases not matched to a gene: 6. Germline CDR1 SNHLY, CDR2 FYNNEI. For the CDR3, the DNA is TGTGCCAGCATCGCGACAGGGGTATCCTATAATTCACCCCTCCACTTT. Translation gives CASIATGVSYNSPLHF. Full variable domain (rest looked up from reference TRBV2 and TRBJ1-6): EPEVTQTPSHQVTQMGQEVILRCVPISNHLYFYWYRQILGQKVEFLVSFYNNEISEKSEIFDDQFSVERPDGSNFTLKIRSTKLEDSAMYFCASIATGVSYNSPLHFGNGTRLTVT.

This clonotype showed up just once. The chain couples TRBV13 to TRBJ1-5; weak D call: TRBD1 (5 bases). The CDR3 has 16 amino acids. Germline V gene sequence: CDR1 PRHDT, CDR2 FYEKMQ (reference sequence). The V end lost 5 bases, the J end lost 3 bases, and 17 bases lay between the germline ends. CDR3 nucleotide sequence: TGTGCCAGCAGCCACCGATGGGGGGGGGACAATCAGCCCCAGCATTTT. Translating gives CASSHRWGGDNQPQHF.

Ten or more counts support this clonotype. The chain links TRBV5-6 to TRBJ1-1; 7 bases are shared with TRBD1. The CDR3 covers 14 residues. After removal of 3 bases from V and 3 bases from J, the junction contained 5 bases not matched to a gene. Germline V gene sequence: CDR1 SGHDT, CDR2 YYEEEE. CDR3 DNA: TGTGCCAGCAGCTGGTGGACAGGCCACACTGAAGCTTTCTTT. It yields the protein CASSWWTGHTEAFF.